This T cell receptor beta chain was captured by sequencing in a study of T-cell reconstitution after alpha-beta-depleted transplantation in children. Regarding the study as a whole: It was reported that alpha-beta T cells came from several hundred expanded graft clones (about two months after transplant). Once a year had passed after transplant, T-cell counts and diversity came mostly from newly produced T cells. Surviving recipient T cells and thymic progenitors underlay high day-60 TCRbeta diversity in some patients.

A note on this clonotype: As yet, its antigen is unknown.

V gave up 0 bases and J gave up 3 bases, with 6 bases separating them. Germline V gene data show CDR1 as WNHNN and CDR2 as SYGVQD (reference sequence). The length of the CDR3 is 14 residues. Construction of the TCRbeta library involved unique molecular identifiers. TCRdb re-derived calls from the PCR reads in MiXCR, one entry per CDR3 protein. The table shows about 98,000 distinct CDR3 sequences, with 23% occurring only once. V gene TRBV10-1 combines with J gene TRBJ2-1; unclear D gene. The sequence derives from a boy between 2 and 10 years old with acute lymphoblastic leukemia, due to receive a stem cell transplant. Sequencing used PBMCs, obtained before TCRalphabeta/CD19-depleted stem cell transplant. The CDR3 protein is CASSESPGYNEQFF. The CDR3 bases are TGCGCCAGCAGTGAGTCCCCGGGCTACAATGAGCAGTTCTTC.